What follows are 25 T cell receptor beta chains derived from one specimen sequenced in a study of blood T cell repertoires in COVID-19. TCRdb's table, derived via immunoSEQ multiplex PCR, lists solely in-frame clones and lacks some. The sample lists approximately 200,000 clones; roughly four fifths were seen once. Sequencing used PBMCs or T cells enriched from blood (not recorded which). Receptor source: a man aged 40-49 years who had recovered from COVID-19.

The V gene is TRBV7-3, the J gene TRBJ1-1; 7 positions match TRBD1. The CDR3 runs to 13 residues. CDR1 SGHTA and CDR2 FQGTGA come from the germline V gene. The V and J ends lost 8 bases and 3 bases, in that order; junction bases with no gene match: 6. The CDR3 sequence: CASEVDRDTEAFF. The CDR3 DNA sequence: TGTGCCAGCGAAGTAGACAGGGACACTGAAGCTTTCTTT.

This clone has just a few counts. V and J are TRBV19 and TRBJ2-1; D gene unclear. Germline CDR1 and CDR2: LNHDA and SQIVND (reference sequence). The CDR3 is 14 residues long. With 10 bases removed from V and 2 bases from J, the gap between germline ends came to 15 bases. DNA of the CDR3: TGTGCCACCACTAAAGGAAAGACCTACAATGAGCAGTTCTTC. Translation gives CATTKGKTYNEQFF. Complete variable domain (other parts from reference TRBV19 and TRBJ2-1): DGGITQSPKYLFRKEGQNVTLSCEQNLNHDAMYWYRQDPGQGLRLIYYSQIVNDFQKGDIAEGYSVSREKKESFPLTVTSAQKNPTAFYLCATTKGKTYNEQFFGPGTRLTVL.

This sequence joins TRBV3-1 (or the pseudogene TRBV3-2) and TRBJ1-6; TRBD1 aligns across 7 bases. Per the germline V gene, CDR1 is LGHDT and CDR2 is YNNKEL (reference sequence). After removal of 7 bases from V and 6 bases from J, the junction contained 3 bases not matched to a gene. The CDR3 is made up of 13 amino acids. The CDR3 loop reads CASNYRGNSPLHF. In nucleotides, the CDR3 is TGTGCCAGCAACTACAGGGGTAATTCACCCCTCCACTTT.

This chain uses TRBV2 with TRBJ1-3; a possible D gene is TRBD1 (5 bases). Germline V gene data show CDR1 as SNHLY and CDR2 as FYNNEI. The CDR3 has 13 amino acids. Trimming left V 6 bases short and J 0 bases short, with 6 bases between. The CDR3 sequence: CASRGLSGNTIYF. DNA of the CDR3: TGTGCCAGCAGGGGACTCTCTGGAAACACCATATATTTT.

The rearrangement joins TRBV12-3 or TRBV12-4 to TRBJ2-6; the D is unclear. This CDR3 region has 13 residues. V lost 7 bases and J 1 base, leaving 5 bases between the germline ends. The CDR3 region has the DNA TGTGCCAGCACCTTATCTGGGGCCAACGTCCTGACTTTC. Its protein is CASTLSGANVLTF.

The chain has TRBV4-1 and TRBJ1-1; D call uncertain. The germline gives CDR1 MGHRA, CDR2 YSYEKL. This CDR3 is built from 16 residues. V was shortened by 0 bases and J by 1 base, with 12 bases between the two germline ends. The CDR3 coding sequence is TGCGCCAGCAGCCAAGAAGAAAGGGAGCAGAACACTGAAGCTTTCTTT. This translates into CASSQEEREQNTEAFF.

The chain uses TRBV5-1 and TRBJ1-1; no definite D call. The V gene's germline CDR1 is SGHRS and CDR2 YFSETQ. Trimming pared 5 bases from V and 2 bases from J, leaving 13 bases between. CDR3 length equals 14 residues. CDR3 sequence: CASRIQTTNTEAFF. The DNA for the CDR3 is TGCGCCAGCAGGATACAGACTACAAACACTGAAGCTTTCTTT.

The chain has TRBV19 and TRBJ1-6; 9 bases align to TRBD1. The CDR3 spans 15 residues. V shed 5 bases and J 8 bases; nucleotides not matched to a gene: 7. Germline CDR1 reads LNHDA; CDR2 reads SQIVND (reference sequence). CDR3 sequence (DNA): TGTGCCAGTAGTTCCTTGGGACAGGGCGATTCACCCCTCCACTTT. Amino acids: CASSSLGQGDSPLHF.

This chain links TRBV19 with TRBJ2-2, with a tentative D call TRBD2 (6 bases). The germline CDR1 and CDR2 sequences are LNHDA and SQIVND (reference sequence). V lost 7 bases and J 5 bases, leaving 17 bases between the germline ends. This CDR3 comprises 15 residues. In nucleotides, the CDR3 is TGTGCCAGTATCCGCCAGGGTGCGGGAACCGGGGAGCTGTTTTTT. It yields the protein CASIRQGAGTGELFF. Filled out from reference TRBV19 and TRBJ2-2, the complete variable domain reads DGGITQSPKYLFRKEGQNVTLSCEQNLNHDAMYWYRQDPGQGLRLIYYSQIVNDFQKGDIAEGYSVSREKKESFPLTVTSAQKNPTAFYLCASIRQGAGTGELFFGEGSRLTVL.

The chain joins TRBV5-1 to TRBJ2-1, with D unclear. V lost 2 bases and J 13 bases, leaving 25 bases between the germline ends. The CDR3 has 16 residues. Germline assignment: CDR1 SGHRS and CDR2 YFSETQ. The CDR3 DNA follows: TGCGCCAGCAGCTTTGGCAAAGACATTTCGTCGTTCTCCCAGTTCTTC. Translation gives CASSFGKDISSFSQFF.

V gene TRBV7-9 combines with J gene TRBJ2-1; D might be TRBD2 (6 bases). This CDR3 is built from 16 residues. V was pared by 3 bases and J by 0 bases, with 12 bases between. Germline values: CDR1 SEHNR, CDR2 FQNEAQ (reference sequence). Here the CDR3 reads CASSLEEGRSYNEQFF. CDR3 DNA: TGTGCCAGCAGCTTGGAGGAGGGTCGCTCCTACAATGAGCAGTTCTTC.

This clone has more than one count but fewer than ten. CDR3 nucleotides: TGTGCCAGCAGCGTAACTAGCGGGACCTACGAGCAGTACTTC. It encodes CASSVTSGTYEQYF. The rearrangement joins TRBV9 to TRBJ2-7, with 10 bases that match TRBD2. The CDR3 consists of 14 residues. V shed 1 base, J shed 2 bases, and the junction held 0 bases outside the gene matches. Germline V CDR1 and CDR2: SGDLS, YYNGEE.

CDR3 protein: CASRGAGSTDTQYF. The CDR3, as DNA: TGCGCCAGCCGCGGGGCGGGAAGCACAGATACGCAGTATTTT. The gene calls are TRBV5-1 and TRBJ2-3; D may be TRBD2 (6 bases). The CDR3 runs 14 residues. Trimming took 7 bases from V and 0 from J, leaving 12 bases between them. Germline V gives CDR1 SGHRS, CDR2 YFSETQ.

The chain is built from TRBV2 and TRBJ2-7; D unresolved. CDR1 is SNHLY and CDR2 is FYNNEI in the germline V gene. The CDR3 is made up of 13 amino acids. Trimming removed 2 bases from V and 1 base from J, with 6 bases in between. CDR3 residues: CASSEQVSYEQYF. For the CDR3, the DNA is TGTGCCAGCAGTGAACAGGTATCCTACGAGCAGTACTTC.

The chain employs TRBV2 and TRBJ2-7, with TRBD2 matching 12 bases. V gave up 8 bases and J gave up 9 bases; unmatched junction bases: 5. CDR1 and CDR2 from the germline V gene are SNHLY and FYNNEI. The CDR3 has 12 amino acids. CDR3 protein: CASRLAGVGQYF. CDR3 nucleotide sequence: TGTGCCAGCCGACTAGCGGGAGTTGGGCAGTACTTC.

This chain uses TRBV29-1 with TRBJ2-3; 14 nucleotides agree with TRBD2. After removal of 6 bases from V and 1 base from J, the junction contained 12 bases not matched to a gene. The CDR3 covers 18 residues. Germline values: CDR1 SQVTM, CDR2 ANQGSEA. This chain's CDR3 is CSVLGLAGADVGTDTQYF. CDR3 bases: TGCAGCGTCCTGGGACTAGCGGGAGCCGACGTAGGCACAGATACGCAGTATTTT.

The V gene is TRBV3-1 (or the pseudogene TRBV3-2), the J gene TRBJ2-7, with a weak D call TRBD2 (5 bases). Per the germline V gene, CDR1 is LGHDT and CDR2 is YNNKEL (reference sequence). V was cut by 4 bases and J by 3 bases, with 13 bases left in between. The CDR3 contains 14 residues. DNA for the CDR3: TGTGCCAGCAGCCCCGGGATTTTATTCTACGAGCAGTACTTC. Its protein is CASSPGILFYEQYF.

The V and J genes are TRBV7-2 and TRBJ1-2; D perhaps matches TRBD1 (5 bases). The germline CDR1 and CDR2 sequences are SGHTA and FQGNSA. The germline V and J ends were trimmed by 4 bases and 7 bases, with 13 bases remaining between them. The CDR3 totals 13 residues. The CDR3 loop is CASSSLGGVGYTF. The CDR3 DNA reads TGTGCCAGCAGCTCCCTAGGAGGGGTTGGCTACACCTTC.

The rearrangement uses TRBV7-2 and TRBJ1-2; the D gene is possibly TRBD1 (5 bases). Trimming shortened V by 2 bases and J by 2 bases, and 9 bases separated the two germline ends. CDR1 SGHTA and CDR2 FQGNSA come from the germline V gene. This CDR3 spans 14 amino acids. The CDR3 loop is CASSLMPGNYGYTF. The DNA for the CDR3 is TGTGCCAGCAGCTTAATGCCAGGGAACTATGGCTACACCTTC. Filled out from reference TRBV7-2 and TRBJ1-2, the complete variable domain reads GAGVSQSPSNKVTEKGKDVELRCDPISGHTALYWYRQSLGQGLEFLIYFQGNSAPDKSGLPSDRFSAERTGGSVSTLTIQRTQQEDSAVYLCASSLMPGNYGYTFGSGTRLTVV.

The chain employs TRBV19 and TRBJ1-2; possible D gene TRBD1, 5 bases. Germline CDR1 and CDR2: LNHDA and SQIVND (reference sequence). CDR3 length equals 13 residues. Trimming removed 7 bases from V and 7 bases from J, with 16 bases in between. CDR3 coding DNA: TGTGCCAGTAACCACGGGGGGACGACTGGCTACACCTTC. It is translated as CASNHGGTTGYTF.

The chain employs TRBV6-1 and TRBJ1-1; 7 nucleotides agree with TRBD1. CDR1 and CDR2 (germline): MNHNS, SASEGT. V gave up 0 bases and J gave up 6 bases; unmatched junction bases: 4. The CDR3 spans 14 residues. For the CDR3, the DNA is TGTGCCAGCAGTGAAGCAGGGGGCATCGCTGAAGCTTTCTTT. Its protein product is CASSEAGGIAEAFF.

This chain links TRBV5-4 with TRBJ2-3; TRBD2 agrees at 9 bases. After removal of 0 bases from V and 2 bases from J, the junction contained 1 base not matched to a gene. The CDR3 is made up of 15 amino acids. Germline V lookup: CDR1 SGHNT, CDR2 YYREEE (reference sequence). The CDR3 DNA follows: TGTGCCAGCAGCTTGGCTAGCGGGATCACAGATACGCAGTATTTT. Translation: CASSLASGITDTQYF.

The gene calls are TRBV6-1 and TRBJ1-1, with D possibly matching TRBD1 (6 bases). The CDR3 runs to 14 residues. Germline-derived CDR1 and CDR2 are MNHNS and SASEGT. V lost 5 bases, J lost 8 bases, and 18 bases lay in between. CDR3 loop: CASSSGTQGLEAFF. The CDR3 nucleotides read TGTGCCAGCAGTTCCGGGACACAAGGGCTCGAAGCTTTCTTT.

The chain has TRBV12-5 and TRBJ2-7; 9 nucleotides agree with TRBD2. V lost 6 bases, J lost 3 bases, and 15 bases stayed unmatched. The CDR3 contains 17 residues. CDR1 is LGHNT and CDR2 is FRNRAP in the germline V gene. The CDR3 region has the DNA TGTGCTAGTGGCCGATACGTAAGCGGGAGGAAAGACTACGAGCAGTACTTC. Translation gives CASGRYVSGRKDYEQYF.

This sequence joins TRBV6-5 and TRBJ2-5, with TRBD1 identical over 7 bases. V lost 2 bases, J lost 2 bases, and 5 bases stayed unmatched. Germline assignment: CDR1 MNHEY and CDR2 SVGAGI. The CDR3 consists of 15 residues. Here the CDR3 DNA reads TGTGCCAGCAGTTACAAAACAGGGGTTCAAGAGACCCAGTACTTC. It codes for CASSYKTGVQETQYF.